The 22 T cell receptor beta chains given below trace back to one sample, sequenced in a study of T cell changes during pregnancy in multiple sclerosis. Repertoires were generated with immunoSEQ multiplex PCR, while TCRdb's copy carries only in-frame clones and drops some. There are approximately 92,000 clones in the sample; around 90% occur only once, and less than 2% lies in the top ten. The input for sequencing was peripheral blood, taken in the first trimester of pregnancy. The receptors derive from a female donor with multiple sclerosis, enrolled in a pregnancy study.

This sequence joins TRBV7-9 and TRBJ2-7; a weak D match, TRBD2 (6 bases). Trimming took off 1 base at V and 3 bases at J, with 22 bases between the two ends. From germline, CDR1 is SEHNR and CDR2 FQNEAQ (reference sequence). This CDR3 spans 18 amino acids. In DNA, the CDR3 is TGTGCCAGCAGCTTAGAGGCCTGGGGGGAGCCCCACCTCTACGAGCAGTACTTC. It encodes CASSLEAWGEPHLYEQYF.

This chain connects TRBV13 to TRBJ2-5, with TRBD2 identical over 7 bases. With V trimmed by 8 bases and J by 5 bases, 14 bases remained unmatched. Germline CDR1 PRHDT, CDR2 FYEKMQ (reference sequence). This CDR3 is built from 15 residues. CDR3 region: CASGARGENGETQYF. CDR3 sequence (DNA): TGTGCCAGCGGGGCACGGGGGGAGAATGGGGAGACCCAGTACTTC.

CDR3 residues: CASSPLSLRGRNDEQFF. DNA for the CDR3: TGTGCCAGCAGCCCCCTCTCTTTGCGCGGGAGGAATGATGAGCAGTTCTTC. The rearrangement joins TRBV9 to TRBJ2-1, with TRBD2 matching over 8 bases. This CDR3 has 17 amino acids. Germline V CDR1 and CDR2: SGDLS, YYNGEE. Trimming cost V 4 bases and J 8 bases; bases outside gene matches: 17.

The chain joins TRBV9 to TRBJ1-2; maybe TRBD1 (5 bases). Germline CDR1 is SGDLS and CDR2 is YYNGEE. The CDR3 has 15 amino acids. V was shortened by 0 bases and J by 2 bases, with 11 bases between the two germline ends. The CDR3 DNA follows: TGTGCCAGCAGCGTAGGCAGGGCGGGGAACTATGGCTACACCTTC. This sequence encodes CASSVGRAGNYGYTF.

The V call is TRBV6-1, the J call TRBJ2-7; TRBD2 matches at 9 bases. The V and J ends lost 1 base and 2 bases, in that order; junction bases with no gene match: 12. The germline gives CDR1 MNHNS, CDR2 SASEGT. The CDR3 extends over 18 amino acids. The chain's CDR3 is CASSEGPTGLASTYEQYF. The CDR3 DNA follows: TGTGCCAGCAGTGAAGGGCCGACTGGACTAGCGTCGACCTACGAGCAGTACTTC.

This chain joins TRBV7-2 and TRBJ1-2, with TRBD1 identical over 12 bases. From germline, CDR1 is SGHTA and CDR2 FQGNSA. The CDR3 has 16 amino acids. Trimming removed 5 bases from V and 2 bases from J; junction bases left unmatched: 6. The CDR3 DNA reads as TGTGCCAGCAGCGCGCACGGGACAGGGGGCAACTATGGCTACACCTTC. Its protein product is CASSAHGTGGNYGYTF.

This clone was seen a single time. The rearrangement uses TRBV2 and TRBJ2-1, with 9 bases aligning to TRBD2. Looked up from germline, CDR1 is SNHLY and CDR2 is FYNNEI. The trim removed 6 bases at V and 8 bases at J, leaving 8 bases unmatched. The CDR3 length is 14 residues. In DNA form, the CDR3 reads TGTGCCAGCAGGCCGGGACTAGCTATGTATGAGCAGTTCTTC. As protein: CASRPGLAMYEQFF.

V gene TRBV5-5 combines with J gene TRBJ2-7, with D unresolved. Germline V lookup: CDR1 SGHKS, CDR2 YYEKEE (reference sequence). The CDR3 is 12 amino acids. V dropped 0 bases and J dropped 4 bases, with 5 bases sitting between them. CDR3 coding DNA: TGTGCCAGCAGCTTGGGTACTTACGAGCAGTACTTC. The encoded protein is CASSLGTYEQYF.

The rearrangement joins TRBV6-5 to TRBJ2-2, with D possibly TRBD1 on 6 matching bases. V lost 6 bases and J lost 4, with 15 bases in between. The germline V gene encodes CDR1 MNHEY and CDR2 SVGAGI. This CDR3 is 15 amino acids long. The CDR3 is CASSAQGRGTGELFF. CDR3 sequence (DNA): TGTGCCAGCAGCGCACAGGGTCGGGGCACCGGGGAGCTGTTTTTT.

The CDR3 nucleotides are TGTGCCAGCAGCCCTTTCCTAGCGGGAGTCTACGAGCAGTACTTC. This sequence encodes CASSPFLAGVYEQYF. This chain joins TRBV9 and TRBJ2-7; 10 bases line up with TRBD2. J lost 3 bases, V lost 4 bases, and 7 bases had no gene match. CDR1 and CDR2 (germline): SGDLS, YYNGEE. The CDR3 has 15 residues. Full variable domain (remainder filled in from reference TRBV9 and TRBJ2-7): DSGVTQTPKHLITATGQRVTLRCSPRSGDLSVYWYQQSLDQGLQFLIQYYNGEERAKGNILERFSAQQFPDLHSELNLSSLELGDSALYFCASSPFLAGVYEQYFGPGTRLTVT.

The rearrangement uses TRBV10-1 and TRBJ2-7; 9 bases line up with TRBD2. Germline assignment: CDR1 WNHNN and CDR2 SYGVQD (reference sequence). The CDR3 consists of 20 residues. Trimming cost V 3 bases and J 6 bases; bases outside gene matches: 24. The CDR3 protein is CASSEIGVSTSGSRVREQYF. Written as DNA, the CDR3 is TGCGCCAGCAGTGAAATTGGGGTTTCAACTAGCGGGTCTCGAGTCCGCGAGCAGTACTTC.

The J gene is TRBJ2-1, the V gene TRBV9; TRBD1 aligns across 9 bases. V was pared by 0 bases and J by 8 bases, with 6 bases of the junction left unmatched. The germline V gene encodes CDR1 SGDLS and CDR2 YYNGEE. The CDR3 extends over 15 amino acids. The CDR3 nucleotides read TGTGCCAGCAGCGTAGAAGGACAGGGGTACGATGAGCAGTTCTTC. Its protein is CASSVEGQGYDEQFF.

The chain joins TRBV19 to TRBJ1-1; D not certain. The CDR3 sequence is 11 residues long. V was clipped by 8 bases and J by 0 bases, with 4 bases between them. Looked up from germline, CDR1 is LNHDA and CDR2 is SQIVND (reference sequence). This CDR3 reads CASALNTEAFF. Written as DNA, the CDR3 is TGTGCCAGTGCGTTGAACACTGAAGCTTTCTTT.

The genes are TRBV7-3 and TRBJ2-7; 11 nucleotides line up with TRBD2. V shed 5 bases, J shed 4 bases, and the junction held 7 bases outside the gene matches. Germline CDR1 is SGHTA and CDR2 is FQGTGA. The CDR3 has 15 residues. The CDR3 DNA is TGTGCCAGCAGCGAGACTAGCGGGACAGAGTACGAGCAGTACTTC. Residues: CASSETSGTEYEQYF.

This clone was seen only once. The chain uses TRBV18 and TRBJ2-1, with D possibly TRBD2 on 5 matching bases. CDR1 and CDR2 (germline): KGHSH, LQKENI. This CDR3 contains 14 residues. V was cut by 5 bases and J by 0 bases, with 8 bases left in between. In DNA, the CDR3 is TGTGCCAGCTCATCGGGGAGCTCCTACAATGAGCAGTTCTTC. Its translation: CASSSGSSYNEQFF.

The genes are TRBV27 and TRBJ1-2; no reliable D call. Trimming removed 4 bases from V and 4 bases from J, with 10 bases in between. CDR1 is MNHEY and CDR2 is SMNVEV in the germline V gene (reference sequence). The CDR3 runs 13 residues. CDR3 region: CASSYTEGYGYTF. Written as DNA, the CDR3 is TGTGCCAGCAGTTATACGGAGGGCTATGGCTACACCTTC.

This sequence joins TRBV4-1 and TRBJ2-7; 7 bases map to TRBD2. Germline-derived CDR1 and CDR2 are MGHRA and YSYEKL. The CDR3 length is 16 residues. After removal of 0 bases from V and 3 bases from J, the junction contained 8 bases not matched to a gene. This CDR3 reads CASSQDVREAFYEQYF. The CDR3 bases are TGCGCCAGCAGCCAAGATGTACGGGAGGCCTTCTACGAGCAGTACTTC.

The chain combines TRBV7-9 with TRBJ2-7; no clear D gene. Trimming cost V 2 bases and J 3 bases, with 8 bases left between them. Germline loops: CDR1 SEHNR, CDR2 FQNEAQ (reference sequence). The length of the CDR3 is 13 residues. CDR3 loop: CASSLSHVYEQYF. CDR3 bases: TGTGCCAGCAGCTTATCACACGTCTACGAGCAGTACTTC.

V and J are TRBV6-4 and TRBJ2-1; 11 nucleotides line up with TRBD2. With V trimmed by 3 bases and J by 0 bases, 7 bases remained unmatched. There are 18 residues in the CDR3. Germline-derived CDR1 and CDR2 are MRHNA and SNTAGT. DNA of the CDR3: TGTGCCAGCAGTGAAAGACTAGCGGGGCTGGGCTCCTACAATGAGCAGTTCTTC. Amino acid sequence: CASSERLAGLGSYNEQFF.

The chain is built from TRBV27 and TRBJ2-3, with D perhaps matching TRBD1 (5 bases). The CDR3 consists of 14 residues. V lost 2 bases, J lost 0 bases, and 6 bases lay in between. Germline CDR1 is MNHEY and CDR2 is SMNVEV (reference sequence). The chain's CDR3 is CASSLGASTDTQYF. CDR3 DNA sequence: TGTGCCAGCAGTTTAGGGGCTAGCACAGATACGCAGTATTTT.

The chain joins TRBV29-1 to TRBJ2-3; 9 bases line up with TRBD2. Unmatched junction bases numbered 3, after V lost 1 base and J lost 4 bases. From germline, CDR1 is SQVTM and CDR2 ANQGSEA. The CDR3 spans 14 residues. The CDR3 DNA sequence: TGCAGCGTTGAAGGTCTAGCGGGGTCAGATACGCAGTATTTT. It specifies CSVEGLAGSDTQYF.

The chain combines TRBV21-1 with TRBJ1-2. TRBV21-1 is a listed pseudogene. The CDR3 loop spans 14 amino acids. CDR3 region: CASSKDGGNYGYTF. CDR3 in DNA: TGTGCCAGCAGCAAAGATGGGGGGAACTATGGCTACACCTTC.